The 11 T cell receptor beta chains below all came from one sample that was sequenced in a study of T cell repertoires in cytomegalovirus infection. TCRdb passed the reads through MiXCR, listing each CDR3 protein once. Of under 850,000 distinct CDR3 sequences listed, 35% to 45% are singletons. Sequenced sample: PBMCs. The receptors come from a human donor in good health (CMV status not recorded). Some clones in this sample may be carry-over from other donors' samples.

Concerning this clonotype: One base away lies a much larger clone, so this may be a sequencing read error. The V and J genes are TRBV7-9 and TRBJ2-6, with D unresolved. Germline-derived CDR1 and CDR2 are SEHNR and FQNEAQ (reference sequence). The CDR3 has 14 amino acids. The CDR3: CARSLESGANVLTF. The CDR3 DNA reads as TGTGCCCGCAGCTTAGAGAGCGGGGCCAACGTCCTGACTTTC.

This clonotype is a singleton in its sample. The V call is TRBV18, the J call TRBJ1-1; D is undetermined. Germline V gene sequence: CDR1 KGHSH, CDR2 LQKENI. V was pared by 3 bases and J by 7 bases, with 15 bases between. CDR3 size: 14 residues. CDR3 DNA: TGTGCCAGCTCACCTACGAGAGGAGGAGGTGAAGCTTTCTTT. Encoded protein: CASSPTRGGGEAFF.

This sequence joins TRBV19 and TRBJ2-7; 8 bases map to TRBD2. After removal of 5 bases from V and 3 bases from J, the junction contained 9 bases not matched to a gene. The CDR3 runs 15 residues. The germline V gene encodes CDR1 LNHDA and CDR2 SQIVND (reference sequence). CDR3 coding DNA: TGTGCCAGTAGTCCGGGGACTAGAAGCGTCTACGAGCAGTACTTC. The encoded protein is CASSPGTRSVYEQYF.

The chain is built from TRBV5-6 and TRBJ2-7; 10 positions match TRBD1. In germline, CDR1 is SGHDT, CDR2 YYEEEE. The CDR3 sequence is 15 residues long. V shed 4 bases and J 2 bases; nucleotides not matched to a gene: 6. CDR3 loop: CASSPDGTGAYEQYF. DNA of the CDR3: TGTGCCAGCAGCCCGGACGGGACAGGGGCCTACGAGCAGTACTTC.

This sequence joins TRBV4-1 and TRBJ1-6; weak D call: TRBD1 (5 bases). Germline CDR1 MGHRA, CDR2 YSYEKL. V was clipped by 0 bases and J by 9 bases, with 12 bases between them. The CDR3 consists of 15 residues. The CDR3 here is CASSQDPGGGSPLHF. CDR3 nucleotide sequence: TGCGCCAGCAGCCAAGATCCCGGGGGGGGTTCACCCCTCCACTTT.

V is TRBV7-9 and J is TRBJ2-6, with TRBD2 matching over 10 bases. The CDR3 has 16 residues. V lost 11 bases and J lost 1; bases outside the gene matches: 8. The germline V gene encodes CDR1 SEHNR and CDR2 FQNEAQ (reference sequence). For the CDR3, the DNA is TGTGCCTCGAGGACTAGCGGAAATTCTGGGGCCAACGTCCTGACTTTC. Translating it yields CASRTSGNSGANVLTF.

In this sample, this clonotype turned up many times. The chain couples TRBV28 to TRBJ2-3, with unresolved D. This CDR3 spans 21 amino acids. The germline CDR1 and CDR2 sequences are MDHEN and SYDVKM. V lost 2 bases and J lost 0, with 27 bases in between. This CDR3 is CASSLVVSWGSKDHSTDTQYF. The CDR3 nucleotides are TGTGCCAGCAGTTTAGTGGTCTCGTGGGGAAGCAAGGACCATAGCACAGATACGCAGTATTTT.

In this sample, this clonotype turned up a few times. CDR3 protein: CASSEGTGNTEAFF. Here the CDR3 DNA reads TGTGCCAGCAGCGAGGGGACAGGGAACACTGAAGCTTTCTTT. The rearrangement links TRBV5-4 to TRBJ1-1; TRBD1 matches 8 bases. Germline-derived CDR1 and CDR2 are SGHNT and YYREEE (reference sequence). The length of the CDR3 is 14 residues. The J segment lost 1 base and the V segment lost 4 bases, leaving 3 bases of the junction unmatched.

With regard to this clonotype: No conserved phenylalanine or tryptophan ends this CDR3, so it is likely a read error. The chain carries TRBV7-2 and TRBJ1-3; the D is unclear. The CDR3 is 16 residues long. V was pared by 2 bases and J by 6 bases, with 17 bases between. Germline CDR1 is SGHTA and CDR2 is FQGNSA. CDR3 amino acids: CASSLLGPAVVNTIYL. CDR3 bases: TGTGCCAGCAGCTTACTTGGACCGGCAGTTGTAAACACCATATATTTG.

This clonotype was recorded a few times. The chain carries TRBV19 and TRBJ2-6; no firm D call. Trimming took off 6 bases at V and 4 bases at J, with 13 bases between the two ends. Germline CDR1 LNHDA, CDR2 SQIVND (reference sequence). This CDR3 has 15 amino acids. The CDR3 region is CASRPWGPGANVLTF. In DNA, the CDR3 is TGTGCCAGTAGGCCCTGGGGTCCAGGGGCCAACGTCCTGACTTTC.

There are many counts of this clonotype. The rearrangement uses TRBV7-2 and TRBJ2-7; 7 positions agree with TRBD1. The CDR3 contains 15 residues. Germline V gene data show CDR1 as SGHTA and CDR2 as FQGNSA. V lost 6 bases, J lost 5 bases, and 13 bases stayed unmatched. The CDR3 sequence: CASRDNRGIGHEQYF. Written as DNA, the CDR3 is TGTGCCAGCAGAGACAACAGGGGAATAGGCCACGAGCAGTACTTC.